This T cell receptor beta chain is drawn from a study of OX40 agonist ivuxolimab in advanced cancers. At the level of the study: Patients were treated with intravenous ivuxolimab, dosed at 0.01 to 10 mg/kg and infused every 2 weeks.

Findings and limits, study-wide: Expanded clones tended on average to be more numerous among CD8+ T cells than CD4+.

The ends were cut back, 5 bases at V and 1 base at J, with 12 bases in the middle. The CDR3 is 14 residues long. Germline V gives CDR1 LNHDA, CDR2 SQIVND (reference sequence). TCRdb's table, derived via immunoSEQ multiplex PCR, lists solely in-frame clones and lacks some. The table lists roughly 65,000 clones, almost 90% of them singletons. As for this clone: Its antigen is still unknown.

V gene TRBV19 combines with J gene TRBJ2-7; a possible D gene is TRBD1 (6 bases). The sequencing used CD4+ or CD8+ T cells sorted from blood, collected in a trial of the OX40 agonist ivuxolimab. The source of this sequence is an adult with an advanced solid tumor such as melanoma, head and neck, liver or kidney cancer. CDR3 sequence (DNA): TGTGCCAGTAGTCTCTTCGGACAGTCCTACGAGCAGTACTTC. Its protein is CASSLFGQSYEQYF.